The TCR beta chain under discussion was sequenced for a study of cytomegalovirus exposure and HLA in healthy donors. V gave up 0 bases and J gave up 4 bases; unmatched junction bases: 6. CDR3 size: 15 residues. Germline V gene data show CDR1 as SGHDT and CDR2 as YYEEEE. Only one count was recorded for this clone. The PCR had 60 Vbeta and 13 Jbeta primers. The table came from immunoSEQ multiplex PCR; TCRdb's copy has only in-frame clones and leaves some out. The sample includes around 90,000 clones, 79% of them seen just once. Sequencing input: PBMCs. The clonotype comes from a male donor in good health and CMV-seropositive. The J gene is TRBJ1-1, the V gene TRBV5-6; TRBD1 agrees at 7 bases. DNA of the CDR3: TGTGCCAGCAGCTTGGACCCAGGGGGTTTCACTGAAGCTTTCTTT. This translates into CASSLDPGGFTEAFF. Together with reference TRBV5-6 and TRBJ1-1, the CDR3 gives the full variable domain: DAGVTQSPTHLIKTRGQQVTLRCSPKSGHDTVSWYQQALGQGPQFIFQYYEEEERQRGNFPDRFSGHQFPNYSSELNVNALLLGDSALYLCASSLDPGGFTEAFFGQGTRLTVV.